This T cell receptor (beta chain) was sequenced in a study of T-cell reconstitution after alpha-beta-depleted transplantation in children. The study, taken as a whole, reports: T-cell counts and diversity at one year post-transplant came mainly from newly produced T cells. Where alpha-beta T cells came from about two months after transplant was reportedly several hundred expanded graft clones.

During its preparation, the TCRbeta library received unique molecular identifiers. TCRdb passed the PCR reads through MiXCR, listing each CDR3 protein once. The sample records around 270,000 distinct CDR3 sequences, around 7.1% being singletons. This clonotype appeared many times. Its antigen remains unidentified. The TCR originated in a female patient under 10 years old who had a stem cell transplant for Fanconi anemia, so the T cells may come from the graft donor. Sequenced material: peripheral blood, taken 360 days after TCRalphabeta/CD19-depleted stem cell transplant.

CDR3 region: CATSRGVGDNTGELFF. The CDR3 bases are TGTGCCACCAGCAGAGGTGTGGGGGATAACACCGGGGAGCTGTTTTTT. This chain uses TRBV15 with TRBJ2-2; D is possibly TRBD1 or TRBD2 (5 bases each). Germline V lookup: CDR1 LNHNV, CDR2 YYDKDF (reference sequence). The germline V and J ends were trimmed by 1 base and 2 bases, with 11 bases remaining between them. The CDR3 consists of 16 residues. The whole variable domain, remainder taken from reference TRBV15 and TRBJ2-2, is DAMVIQNPRYQVTQFGKPVTLSCSQTLNHNVMYWYQQKSSQAPKLLFHYYDKDFNNEADTPDNFQSRRPNTSFCFLDIRSPGLGDTAMYLCATSRGVGDNTGELFFGEGSRLTVL.